This T cell receptor beta chain was recovered during a study of regulatory T cells in long-lasting Graves disease. Whole-study results and caveats: Less diverse TCR repertoires were seen in persistent Graves' patients than in newly diagnosed ones.

Specified time point: newly diagnosed GD, antithyroid drugs for less than 3 months. Researchers made the TCR library from RNA that was extracted from PBMCs. The patients were drawn from one endocrinology department in Xi'an, China. iRepertoire HTBI primers and Arm-PCR of CDR3 regions built TCR beta libraries. Using its own MiXCR run on the multiplex PCR reads, TCRdb lists one record per CDR3 protein. The sample shows hundreds of thousands of distinct CDR3 sequences, roughly 15% of them seen only once. This clonotype was found many times. The target antigen is unknown. Germline V lookup: CDR1 PRHDT, CDR2 FYEKMQ (reference sequence). Trimming took off 0 bases at V and 6 bases at J, with 11 bases between the two ends. This CDR3 is 15 amino acids long. The same specimen was also included in a second study, on T cells in Graves' hyperthyroidism and ophthalmopathy. From that paper: Initially, a first-round RT-PCR of the TCR CDR3 employed the HTBI primer set.

The sequencing used peripheral blood mononuclear cells (PBMCs), collected at new diagnosis, from a patient treated with antithyroid drugs. The receptor was isolated from a woman between 40 and 65 years old with Graves disease. This chain links TRBV13 with TRBJ2-2; TRBD1 or TRBD2 may be the D gene (5 bases each). The CDR3 DNA reads as TGTGCCAGCAGCTTAGGGGGGCAGGAGGCCGGGGAGCTGTTTTTT. It encodes CASSLGGQEAGELFF.